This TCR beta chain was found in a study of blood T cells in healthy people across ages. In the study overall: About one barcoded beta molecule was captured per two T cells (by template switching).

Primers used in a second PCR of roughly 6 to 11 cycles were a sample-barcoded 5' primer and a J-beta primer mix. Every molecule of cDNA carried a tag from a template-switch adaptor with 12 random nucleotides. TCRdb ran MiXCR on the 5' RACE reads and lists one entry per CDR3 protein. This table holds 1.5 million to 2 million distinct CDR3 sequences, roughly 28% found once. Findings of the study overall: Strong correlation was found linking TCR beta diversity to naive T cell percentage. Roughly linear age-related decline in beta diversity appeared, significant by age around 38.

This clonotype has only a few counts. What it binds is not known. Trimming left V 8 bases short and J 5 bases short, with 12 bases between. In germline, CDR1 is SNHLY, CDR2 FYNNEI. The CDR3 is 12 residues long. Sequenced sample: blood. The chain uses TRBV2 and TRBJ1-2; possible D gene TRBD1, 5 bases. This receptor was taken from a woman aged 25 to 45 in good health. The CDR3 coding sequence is TGTGCCAGCCTAAAGGCAGGGTATGGCTACACCTTC. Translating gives CASLKAGYGYTF.